This T cell receptor (beta chain) was identified in a study of T cell clones after liver transplantation. Study as a whole: Subjects received no induction therapy and standard immunosuppression until randomization at 12-24 months post-transplant.

Study findings and constraints: Donor-reactive sequences fell more than third party-reactive ones, suggesting partial deletion.

Sequencing used immunoSEQ multiplex PCR; TCRdb keeps in-frame clones, though not all of them. The table has roughly 80,000 clones, 82% seen once. With respect to this clone: Its antigen is as yet unknown.

This TCR derives from a human patient who received a liver transplant. Some T cells may have come from the graft donor. Sequencing used CD4+ T cells from blood, obtained 46 months after liver transplant.

The CDR3: CASSVEGLAVYNEQFF. As DNA, the CDR3 is TGTGCCAGCAGCGTAGAGGGACTAGCGGTCTACAATGAGCAGTTCTTC. The genes are TRBV9 and TRBJ2-1; TRBD2 aligns across 11 bases. Germline V gene sequence: CDR1 SGDLS, CDR2 YYNGEE. CDR3 length: 16 amino acids. V shed 0 bases and J 3 bases; nucleotides not matched to a gene: 2. Combining the CDR3 with reference TRBV9 and TRBJ2-1 gives the whole variable domain DSGVTQTPKHLITATGQRVTLRCSPRSGDLSVYWYQQSLDQGLQFLIQYYNGEERAKGNILERFSAQQFPDLHSELNLSSLELGDSALYFCASSVEGLAVYNEQFFGPGTRLTVL.